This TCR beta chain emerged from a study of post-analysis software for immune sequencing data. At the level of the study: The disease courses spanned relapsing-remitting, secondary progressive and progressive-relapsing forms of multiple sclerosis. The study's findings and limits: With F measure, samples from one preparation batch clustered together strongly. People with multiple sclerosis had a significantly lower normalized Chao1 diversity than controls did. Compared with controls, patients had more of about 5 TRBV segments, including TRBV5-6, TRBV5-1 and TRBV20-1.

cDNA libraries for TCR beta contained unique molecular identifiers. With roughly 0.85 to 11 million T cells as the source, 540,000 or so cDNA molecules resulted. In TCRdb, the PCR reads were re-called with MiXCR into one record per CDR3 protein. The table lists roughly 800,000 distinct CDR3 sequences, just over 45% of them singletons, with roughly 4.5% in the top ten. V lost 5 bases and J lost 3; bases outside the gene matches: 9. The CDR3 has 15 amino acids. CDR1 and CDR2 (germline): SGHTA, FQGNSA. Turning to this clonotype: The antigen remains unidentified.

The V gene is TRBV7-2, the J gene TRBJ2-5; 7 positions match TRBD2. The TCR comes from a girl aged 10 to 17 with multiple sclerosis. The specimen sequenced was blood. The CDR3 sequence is CASSGGYGGKETQYF. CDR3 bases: TGTGCCAGCAGCGGAGGTTACGGGGGGAAAGAGACCCAGTACTTC.